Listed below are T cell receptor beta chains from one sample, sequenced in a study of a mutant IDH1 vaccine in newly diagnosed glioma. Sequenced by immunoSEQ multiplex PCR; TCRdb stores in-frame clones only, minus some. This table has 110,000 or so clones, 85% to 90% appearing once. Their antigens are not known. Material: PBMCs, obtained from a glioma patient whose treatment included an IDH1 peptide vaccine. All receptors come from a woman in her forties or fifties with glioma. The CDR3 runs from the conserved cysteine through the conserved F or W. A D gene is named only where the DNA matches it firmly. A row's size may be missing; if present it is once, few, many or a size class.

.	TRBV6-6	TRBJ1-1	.	CASSHDVRTEAFF	TGTGCCAGCAGCCACGACGTTAGAACTGAAGCTTTCTTT
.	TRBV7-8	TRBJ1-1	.	CASRFRPGGAGAFF	TGTGCCAGCAGATTTAGGCCCGGGGGGGCGGGAGCTTTCTTT
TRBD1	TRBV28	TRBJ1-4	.	CASSLGTGKANEKLFF	TGTGCCAGCAGTTTAGGGACAGGGAAGGCTAATGAAAAACTGTTTTTT
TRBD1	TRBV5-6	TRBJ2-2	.	CASSFPTGTGNTGELFF	TGTGCCAGCAGCTTCCCCACCGGGACAGGTAACACCGGGGAGCTGTTTTTT
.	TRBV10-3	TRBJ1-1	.	CAINLRGGRDTEAFF	TGTGCCATCAATCTAAGGGGGGGGCGCGACACTGAAGCTTTCTTT
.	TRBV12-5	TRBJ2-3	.	CASGRDSTDTQYF	TGTGCTAGTGGCCGGGACAGCACAGATACGCAGTATTTT
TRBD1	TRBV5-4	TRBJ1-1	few	CASSSGGGMNTEAFF	TGTGCCAGCAGCTCAGGGGGGGGGATGAACACTGAAGCTTTCTTT
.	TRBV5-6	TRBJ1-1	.	CASSPRFGGRNTEAFF	TGTGCCAGCAGCCCGAGGTTCGGGGGGCGAAACACTGAAGCTTTCTTT
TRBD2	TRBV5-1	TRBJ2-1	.	CASTPTSGVYNEQFF	TGCGCCAGCACCCCGACTAGCGGGGTCTACAATGAGCAGTTCTTC
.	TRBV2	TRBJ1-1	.	CASSPQVGNTEAFF	TGTGCCAGCAGTCCACAGGTTGGAAACACTGAAGCTTTCTTT
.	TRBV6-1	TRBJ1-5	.	CASSEGGWKPQHF	TGTGCCAGCAGTGAAGGGGGCTGGAAACCCCAGCATTTT
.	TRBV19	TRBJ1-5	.	CASSILWAKGNQPQHF	TGTGCCAGTAGTATATTATGGGCCAAGGGCAATCAGCCCCAGCATTTT
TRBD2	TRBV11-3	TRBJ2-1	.	CASSLEGTRGNEQFF	TGTGCCAGCAGCTTAGAAGGGACTAGGGGCAATGAGCAGTTCTTC
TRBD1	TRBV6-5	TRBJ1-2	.	CASSPGQANYGYTF	TGTGCCAGCAGTCCGGGACAGGCTAACTATGGCTACACCTTC
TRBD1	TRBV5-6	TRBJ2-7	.	CASSLASNRGYEQYF	TGTGCCAGCAGCTTGGCCTCGAACAGGGGTTACGAGCAGTACTTC
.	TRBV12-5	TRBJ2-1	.	CASGSRLGYNEQFF	TGTGCTAGTGGTTCTCGTCTGGGATACAATGAGCAGTTCTTC
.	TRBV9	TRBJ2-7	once	CASSSGHEQYF	TGTGCCAGCAGCTCCGGGCACGAGCAGTACTTC
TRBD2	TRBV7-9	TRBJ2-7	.	CASSPTAGGYEQYF	TGTGCCAGCAGCCCGACCGCGGGGGGCTACGAGCAGTACTTC
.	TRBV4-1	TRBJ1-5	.	CASSQGLEVYDQPQHF	TGCGCCAGCAGCCAAGGGTTAGAAGTTTATGATCAGCCCCAGCATTTT
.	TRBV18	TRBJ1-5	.	CASSPDRRNQPQHF	TGTGCCAGCTCACCGGACAGACGTAATCAGCCCCAGCATTTT
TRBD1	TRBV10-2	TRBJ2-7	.	CASSESRQGRREQYF	TGCGCCAGCAGTGAGTCGAGACAGGGGCGAAGGGAGCAGTACTTC
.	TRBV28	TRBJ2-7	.	CASSPQAYEQYF	TGTGCCAGCAGTCCACAGGCCTACGAGCAGTACTTC
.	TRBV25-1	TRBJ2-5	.	CASKLGETQYF	TGTGCCAGCAAACTCGGTGAGACCCAGTACTTC
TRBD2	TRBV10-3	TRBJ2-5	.	CAIMGGEETQYF	TGTGCCATCATGGGAGGGGAGGAGACCCAGTACTTC
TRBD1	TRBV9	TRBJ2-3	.	CASSALGGTGSTDTQYF	TGTGCCAGCAGCGCCCTCGGTGGGACAGGATCCACAGATACGCAGTATTTT
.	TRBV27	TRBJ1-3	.	CASSISPSGNTIYF	TGTGCCAGCAGCATCTCACCCTCTGGAAACACCATATATTTT
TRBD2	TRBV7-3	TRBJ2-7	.	CASSLTTGGPTEQYF	TGTGCCAGCAGCTTAACGACGGGAGGGCCGACCGAGCAGTACTTC
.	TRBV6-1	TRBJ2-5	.	CASRDGGETQYF	TGTGCCAGCAGAGATGGGGGGGAGACCCAGTACTTC